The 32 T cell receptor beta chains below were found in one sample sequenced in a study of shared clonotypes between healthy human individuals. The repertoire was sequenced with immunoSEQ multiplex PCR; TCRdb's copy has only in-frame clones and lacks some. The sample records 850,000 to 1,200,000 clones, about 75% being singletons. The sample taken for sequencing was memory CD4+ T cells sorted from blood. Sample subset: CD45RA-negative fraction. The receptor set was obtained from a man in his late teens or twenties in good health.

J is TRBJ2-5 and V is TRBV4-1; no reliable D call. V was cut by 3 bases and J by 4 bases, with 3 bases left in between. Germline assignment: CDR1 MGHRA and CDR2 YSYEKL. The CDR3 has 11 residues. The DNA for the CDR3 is TGCGCCAGCAGCCACCGAGAGACCCAGTACTTC. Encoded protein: CASSHRETQYF.

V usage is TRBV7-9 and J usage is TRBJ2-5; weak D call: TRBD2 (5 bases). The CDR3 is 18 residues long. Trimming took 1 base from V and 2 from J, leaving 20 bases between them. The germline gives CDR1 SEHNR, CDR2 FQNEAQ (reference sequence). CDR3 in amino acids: CASSLVDRFGIGQETQYF. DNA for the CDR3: TGTGCCAGCAGCTTAGTTGATAGGTTCGGGATCGGACAAGAGACCCAGTACTTC. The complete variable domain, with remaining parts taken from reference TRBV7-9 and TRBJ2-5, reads DTGVSQNPRHKITKRGQNVTFRCDPISEHNRLYWYRQTLGQGPEFLTYFQNEAQLEKSRLLSDRFSAERPKGSFSTLEIQRTEQGDSAMYLCASSLVDRFGIGQETQYFGPGTRLLVL.

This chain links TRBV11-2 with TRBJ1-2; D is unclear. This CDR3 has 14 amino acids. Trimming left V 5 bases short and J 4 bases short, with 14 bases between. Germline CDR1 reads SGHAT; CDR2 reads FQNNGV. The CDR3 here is CASSLSRTSYGYTF. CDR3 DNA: TGTGCCAGCAGCCTTTCCAGGACCTCCTATGGCTACACCTTC.

CDR3 sequence: CASSPTTGGRTEAFF. As DNA, the CDR3 is TGTGCCAGCAGTCCGACGACAGGGGGCCGAACTGAAGCTTTCTTT. V usage is TRBV28 and J usage is TRBJ1-1; 10 bases are a match to TRBD1. The germline V gene encodes CDR1 MDHEN and CDR2 SYDVKM. This CDR3 is 15 amino acids long. J lost 5 bases, V lost 5 bases, and 8 bases had no gene match. The full variable domain, in which reference TRBV28 and TRBJ1-1 provide the parts outside the CDR3, is DVKVTQSSRYLVKRTGEKVFLECVQDMDHENMFWYRQDPGLGLRLIYFSYDVKMKEKGDIPEGYSVSREKKERFSLILESASTNQTSMYLCASSPTTGGRTEAFFGQGTRLTVV.

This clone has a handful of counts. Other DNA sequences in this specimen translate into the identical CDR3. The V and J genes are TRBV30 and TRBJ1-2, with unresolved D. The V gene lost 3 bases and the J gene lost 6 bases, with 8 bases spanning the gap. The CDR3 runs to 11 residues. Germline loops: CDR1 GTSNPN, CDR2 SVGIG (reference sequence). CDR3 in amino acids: CAWSGGHGYTF. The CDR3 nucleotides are TGTGCCTGGAGCGGAGGCCATGGCTACACCTTC.

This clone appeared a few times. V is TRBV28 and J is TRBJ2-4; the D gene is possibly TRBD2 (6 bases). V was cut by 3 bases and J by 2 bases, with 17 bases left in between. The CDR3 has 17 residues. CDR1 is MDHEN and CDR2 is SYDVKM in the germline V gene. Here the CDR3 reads CASSFGAFGGTKNIQYF. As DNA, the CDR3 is TGTGCCAGCAGTTTCGGGGCCTTCGGGGGAACCAAAAACATTCAGTACTTC.

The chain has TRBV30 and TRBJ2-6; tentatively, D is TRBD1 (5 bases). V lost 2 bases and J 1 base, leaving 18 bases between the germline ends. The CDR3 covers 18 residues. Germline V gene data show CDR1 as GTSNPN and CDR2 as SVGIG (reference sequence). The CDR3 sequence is CAWSPWTSNPSGANVLTF. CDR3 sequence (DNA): TGTGCCTGGAGTCCGTGGACATCTAACCCTTCTGGGGCCAACGTCCTGACTTTC. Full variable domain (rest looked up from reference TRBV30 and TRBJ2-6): SQTIHQWPATLVQPVGSPLSLECTVEGTSNPNLYWYRQAAGRGLQLLFYSVGIGQISSEVPQNLSASRPQDRQFILSSKKLLLSDSGFYLCAWSPWTSNPSGANVLTFGAGSRLTVL.

Here the CDR3 reads CASSRAGLANLGDEQYF. The DNA for the CDR3 is TGCGCCAGCAGCCGAGCGGGACTAGCCAATCTTGGGGACGAGCAGTACTTC. The chain recombines TRBV4-1 with TRBJ2-7, with TRBD2 identical over 9 bases. Germline V gene sequence: CDR1 MGHRA, CDR2 YSYEKL. The CDR3 loop spans 17 amino acids. Germline trimming cut 4 bases from V and 5 bases from J; bases unmatched to any gene: 15.

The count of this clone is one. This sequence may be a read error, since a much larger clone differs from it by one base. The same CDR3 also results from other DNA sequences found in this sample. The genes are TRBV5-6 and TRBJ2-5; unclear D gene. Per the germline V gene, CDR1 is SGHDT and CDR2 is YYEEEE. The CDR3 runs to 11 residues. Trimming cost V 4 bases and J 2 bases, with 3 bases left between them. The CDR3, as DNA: TGTGCCAGCAGCCTACAAGAGACCCAGTACTTC. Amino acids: CASSLQETQYF. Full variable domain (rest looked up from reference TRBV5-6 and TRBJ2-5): DAGVTQSPTHLIKTRGQQVTLRCSPKSGHDTVSWYQQALGQGPQFIFQYYEEEERQRGNFPDRFSGHQFPNYSSELNVNALLLGDSALYLCASSLQETQYFGPGTRLLVL.

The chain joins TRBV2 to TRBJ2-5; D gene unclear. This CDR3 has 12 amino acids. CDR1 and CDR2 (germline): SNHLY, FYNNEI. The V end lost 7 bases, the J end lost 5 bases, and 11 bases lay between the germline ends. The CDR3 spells CASTLRHETQYF. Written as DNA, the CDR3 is TGTGCCAGCACTCTCCGGCACGAGACCCAGTACTTC. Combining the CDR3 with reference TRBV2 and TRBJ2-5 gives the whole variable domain EPEVTQTPSHQVTQMGQEVILRCVPISNHLYFYWYRQILGQKVEFLVSFYNNEISEKSEIFDDQFSVERPDGSNFTLKIRSTKLEDSAMYFCASTLRHETQYFGPGTRLLVL.

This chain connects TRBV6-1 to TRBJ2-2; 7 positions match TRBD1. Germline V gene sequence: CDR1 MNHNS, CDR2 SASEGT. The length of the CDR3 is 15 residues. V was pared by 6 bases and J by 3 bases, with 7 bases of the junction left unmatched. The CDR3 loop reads CASRPGTADTGELFF. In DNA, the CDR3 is TGTGCCAGCAGACCCGGGACAGCGGACACCGGGGAGCTGTTTTTT.

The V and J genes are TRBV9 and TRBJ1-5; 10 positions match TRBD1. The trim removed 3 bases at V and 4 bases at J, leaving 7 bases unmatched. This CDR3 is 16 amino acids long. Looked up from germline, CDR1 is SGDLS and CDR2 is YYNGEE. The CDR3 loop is CASSGGQGRENQPQHF. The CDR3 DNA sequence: TGTGCCAGCAGCGGGGGACAGGGGAGGGAAAATCAGCCCCAGCATTTT.

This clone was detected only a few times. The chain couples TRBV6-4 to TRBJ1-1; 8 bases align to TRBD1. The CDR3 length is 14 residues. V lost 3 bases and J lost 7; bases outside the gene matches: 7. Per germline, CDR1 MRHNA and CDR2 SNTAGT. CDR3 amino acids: CASSEQAGGLEAFF. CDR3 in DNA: TGTGCCAGCAGTGAACAGGCAGGGGGCCTTGAAGCTTTCTTT.

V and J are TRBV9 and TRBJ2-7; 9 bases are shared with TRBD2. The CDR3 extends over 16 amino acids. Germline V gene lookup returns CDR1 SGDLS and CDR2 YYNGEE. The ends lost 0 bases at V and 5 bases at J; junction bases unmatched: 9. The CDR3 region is CASSVGGSGSFDEQYF. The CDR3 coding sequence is TGTGCCAGCAGCGTAGGAGGTAGCGGGAGCTTCGACGAGCAGTACTTC. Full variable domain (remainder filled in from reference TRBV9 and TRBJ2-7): DSGVTQTPKHLITATGQRVTLRCSPRSGDLSVYWYQQSLDQGLQFLIQYYNGEERAKGNILERFSAQQFPDLHSELNLSSLELGDSALYFCASSVGGSGSFDEQYFGPGTRLTVT.

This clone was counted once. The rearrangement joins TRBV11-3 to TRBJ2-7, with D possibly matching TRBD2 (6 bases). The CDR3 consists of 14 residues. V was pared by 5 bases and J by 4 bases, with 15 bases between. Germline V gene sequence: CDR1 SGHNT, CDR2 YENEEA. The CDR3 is CASSTTGGKYEQYF. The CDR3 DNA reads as TGTGCCAGCAGCACGACCGGCGGGAAGTACGAGCAGTACTTC.

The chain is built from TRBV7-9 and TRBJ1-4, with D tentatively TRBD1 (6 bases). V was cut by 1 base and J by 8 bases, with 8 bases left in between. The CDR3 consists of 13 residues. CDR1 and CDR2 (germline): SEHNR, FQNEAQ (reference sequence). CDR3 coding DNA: TGTGCCAGCAGCTTAGACAGGGACGAAAAACTGTTTTTT. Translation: CASSLDRDEKLFF.

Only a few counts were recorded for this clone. CDR3 bases: TGTGCCAGCAGTTACAGGGGGCCGAATGAAAAACTGTTTTTT. As protein: CASSYRGPNEKLFF. The rearrangement joins TRBV2 to TRBJ1-4; 9 bases match TRBD1. With 5 bases clipped from V and 5 bases from J, the junction kept 3 bases outside the gene matches. Germline CDR1 SNHLY, CDR2 FYNNEI. The CDR3 runs to 14 residues.

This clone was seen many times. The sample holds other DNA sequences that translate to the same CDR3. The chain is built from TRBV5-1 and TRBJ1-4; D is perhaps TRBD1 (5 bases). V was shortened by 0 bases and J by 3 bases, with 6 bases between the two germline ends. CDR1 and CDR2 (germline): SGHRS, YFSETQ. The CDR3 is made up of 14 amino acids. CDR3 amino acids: CASSLVGANEKLFF. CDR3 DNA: TGCGCCAGCAGCTTGGTAGGGGCTAATGAAAAACTGTTTTTT.

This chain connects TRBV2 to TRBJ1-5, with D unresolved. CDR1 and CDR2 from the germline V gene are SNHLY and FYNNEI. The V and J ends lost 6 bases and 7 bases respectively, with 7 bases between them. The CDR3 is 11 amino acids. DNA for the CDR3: TGTGCCAGCAGGGTTGGCCAGCCCCAGCATTTT. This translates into CASRVGQPQHF.

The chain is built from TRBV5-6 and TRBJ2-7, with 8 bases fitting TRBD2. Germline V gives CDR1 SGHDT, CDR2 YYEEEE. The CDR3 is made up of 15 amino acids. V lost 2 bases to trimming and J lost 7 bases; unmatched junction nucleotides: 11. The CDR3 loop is CASSLSWGGTREQYF. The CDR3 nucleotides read TGTGCCAGCAGCTTATCATGGGGAGGGACTAGGGAGCAGTACTTC.

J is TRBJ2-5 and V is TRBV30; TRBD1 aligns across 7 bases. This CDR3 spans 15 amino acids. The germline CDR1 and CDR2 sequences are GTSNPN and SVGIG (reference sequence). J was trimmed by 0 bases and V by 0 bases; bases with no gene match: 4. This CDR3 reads CAWSVQTGNQETQYF. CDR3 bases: TGTGCCTGGAGTGTCCAGACAGGGAACCAAGAGACCCAGTACTTC.

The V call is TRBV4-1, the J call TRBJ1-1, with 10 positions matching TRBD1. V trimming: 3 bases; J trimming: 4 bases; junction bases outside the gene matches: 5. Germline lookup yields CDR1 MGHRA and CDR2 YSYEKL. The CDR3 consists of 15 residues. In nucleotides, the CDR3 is TGCGCCAGCAGCCAGGGGGACAGGGGCACCACTGAAGCTTTCTTT. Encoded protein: CASSQGDRGTTEAFF.

The CDR3 DNA reads TGCGCCAGCAGCCAAGGCGCCGGGACTAGCGGCACCTACGAGCAGTACTTC. Encoded protein: CASSQGAGTSGTYEQYF. This chain connects TRBV4-3 to TRBJ2-7; 11 nucleotides align to TRBD2. Germline V gene lookup returns CDR1 LGHNA and CDR2 YSLEER. The trim removed 1 base at V and 2 bases at J, leaving 7 bases unmatched. This CDR3 region has 17 residues.

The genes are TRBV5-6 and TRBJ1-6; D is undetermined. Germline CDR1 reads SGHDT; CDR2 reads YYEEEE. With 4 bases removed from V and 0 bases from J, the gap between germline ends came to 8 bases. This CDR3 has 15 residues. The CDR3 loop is CASSRESSYNSPLHF. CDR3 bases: TGTGCCAGCAGCAGAGAGAGCTCCTATAATTCACCCCTCCACTTT.

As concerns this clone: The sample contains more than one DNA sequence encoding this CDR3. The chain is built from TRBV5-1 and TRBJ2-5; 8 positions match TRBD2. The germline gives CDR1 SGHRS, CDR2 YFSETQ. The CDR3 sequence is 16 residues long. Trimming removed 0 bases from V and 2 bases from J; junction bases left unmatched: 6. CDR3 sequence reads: CASSLGPAGAQETQYF. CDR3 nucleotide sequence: TGCGCCAGCAGCTTGGGCCCAGCGGGGGCGCAAGAGACCCAGTACTTC.

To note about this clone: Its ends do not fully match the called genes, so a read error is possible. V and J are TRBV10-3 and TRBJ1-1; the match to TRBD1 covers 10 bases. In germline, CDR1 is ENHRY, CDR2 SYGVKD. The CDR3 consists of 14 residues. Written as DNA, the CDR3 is TGTGCCAGCAGTAAGACAGGGGGCGGCACTGAAGCTTTCTTT. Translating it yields CASSKTGGGTEAFF.

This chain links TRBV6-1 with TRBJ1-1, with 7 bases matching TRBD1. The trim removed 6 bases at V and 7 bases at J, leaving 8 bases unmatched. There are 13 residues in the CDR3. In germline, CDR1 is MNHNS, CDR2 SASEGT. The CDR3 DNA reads TGTGCCAGCAGCGTGAGGGGGCGAGGTGAAGCTTTCTTT. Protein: CASSVRGRGEAFF.

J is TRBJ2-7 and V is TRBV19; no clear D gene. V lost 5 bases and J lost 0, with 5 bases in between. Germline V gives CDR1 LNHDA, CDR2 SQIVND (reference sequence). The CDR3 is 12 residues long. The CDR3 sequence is CASSPSSYEQYF. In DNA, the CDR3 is TGTGCCAGTAGTCCGTCCTCCTACGAGCAGTACTTC.

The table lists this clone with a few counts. CDR3 protein: CASSPTVTGELFF. CDR3 sequence (DNA): TGTGCCAGCTCACCGACAGTTACCGGGGAGCTGTTTTTT. V gene TRBV18 combines with J gene TRBJ2-2; weak D call: TRBD1 (5 bases). The length of the CDR3 is 13 residues. Trimming pared 3 bases from V and 5 bases from J, leaving 7 bases between. Germline-derived CDR1 and CDR2 are KGHSH and LQKENI.

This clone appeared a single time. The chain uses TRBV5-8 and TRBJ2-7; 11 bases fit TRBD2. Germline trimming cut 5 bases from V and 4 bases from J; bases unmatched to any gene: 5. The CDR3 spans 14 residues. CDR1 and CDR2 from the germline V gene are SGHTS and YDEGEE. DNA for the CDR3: TGTGCCAGCAGGACTAGCGGGATGATTTACGAGCAGTACTTC. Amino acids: CASRTSGMIYEQYF.

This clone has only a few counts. CDR3 sequence (DNA): TGTGCCAGCAGCTTTACTGCAGGGGAAATTGGCTACACCTTC. Translated: CASSFTAGEIGYTF. This chain uses TRBV5-5 with TRBJ1-2, with D possibly being TRBD1 (6 bases). The length of the CDR3 is 14 residues. Germline V gene sequence: CDR1 SGHKS, CDR2 YYEKEE (reference sequence). V lost 2 bases to trimming and J lost 7 bases, with 15 bases between them.

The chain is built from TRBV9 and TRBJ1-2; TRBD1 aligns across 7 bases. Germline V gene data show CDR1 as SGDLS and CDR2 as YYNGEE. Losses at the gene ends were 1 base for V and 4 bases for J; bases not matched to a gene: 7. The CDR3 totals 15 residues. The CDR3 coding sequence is TGTGCCAGCAGCGTACAGGGGGAAGGAATCTATGGCTACACCTTC. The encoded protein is CASSVQGEGIYGYTF.